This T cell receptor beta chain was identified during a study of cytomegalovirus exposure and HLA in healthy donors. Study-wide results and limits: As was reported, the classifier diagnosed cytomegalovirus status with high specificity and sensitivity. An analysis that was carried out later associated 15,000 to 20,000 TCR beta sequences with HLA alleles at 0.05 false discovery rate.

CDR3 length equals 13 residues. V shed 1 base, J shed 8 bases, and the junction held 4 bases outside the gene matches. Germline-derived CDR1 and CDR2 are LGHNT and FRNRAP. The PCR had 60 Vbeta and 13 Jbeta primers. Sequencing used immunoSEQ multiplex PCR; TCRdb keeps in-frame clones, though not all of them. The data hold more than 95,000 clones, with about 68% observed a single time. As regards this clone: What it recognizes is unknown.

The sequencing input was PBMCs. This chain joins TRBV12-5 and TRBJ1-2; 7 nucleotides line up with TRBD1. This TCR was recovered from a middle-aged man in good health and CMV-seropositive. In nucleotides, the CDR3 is TGTGCTAGTGGTTTGGGACAGGGAGAAGGCTACACCTTC. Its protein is CASGLGQGEGYTF. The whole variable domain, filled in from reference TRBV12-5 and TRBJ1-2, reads DARVTQTPRHKVTEMGQEVTMRCQPILGHNTVFWYRQTMMQGLELLAYFRNRAPLDDSGMPKDRFSAEMPDATLATLKIQPSEPRDSAVYFCASGLGQGEGYTFGSGTRLTVV.